Below are 23 T cell receptor beta chains sequenced from a single sample in a study of CD8+ T cells in alopecia areata. The treatment: oral pan-JAK inhibitor, 5-10 mg twice daily. Isolated RNA was reverse transcribed into cDNA used as the sequencing template. Here immunoSEQ multiplex PCR was the method, and the copy in TCRdb shows in-frame clones only, minus some. Of some 170,000 clones in the sample, 50% to 65% were seen once. Sequenced here: CD8+ T cells sorted from blood, sampled at week 24, from a patient treated with tofacitinib. These receptor sequences come from a human donor with alopecia areata.

V gene TRBV5-6 combines with J gene TRBJ2-7; the D is unclear. Trimming took off 3 bases at V and 2 bases at J, with 6 bases between the two ends. The CDR3 contains 12 residues. In germline, CDR1 is SGHDT, CDR2 YYEEEE. The CDR3, as DNA: TGTGCCAGCAGCTCCCGGGCCTACGAGCAGTACTTC. Translation gives CASSSRAYEQYF.

This clone was counted between two and nine times. This chain joins TRBV9 and TRBJ2-1; D gene unclear. Germline CDR1 reads SGDLS; CDR2 reads YYNGEE. CDR3 length equals 13 residues. V shed 3 bases and J shed 2 bases, with 6 bases lying between them. The DNA of the CDR3 is TGTGCCAGCAGCGGGGGAACCTACAATGAGCAGTTCTTC. Protein sequence: CASSGGTYNEQFF.

This clone has only a few counts. CDR3 region: CASSLGPGSNQPQHF. In nucleotides, the CDR3 is TGTGCCAGCAGCTTAGGGCCGGGAAGCAATCAGCCCCAGCATTTT. The J gene is TRBJ1-5, the V gene TRBV7-2, with D hard to call. Trimming removed 1 base from V and 1 base from J, with 8 bases in between. This CDR3 region has 15 residues. In germline, CDR1 is SGHTA, CDR2 FQGNSA.

This chain links TRBV4-3 with TRBJ2-1; 7 nucleotides line up with TRBD2. Germline CDR1 LGHNA, CDR2 YSLEER. CDR3 length: 14 amino acids. Trimming at V came to 0 bases and at J to 9 bases, leaving 5 bases not matched to a gene. The CDR3 sequence is CASSQDRGDGEQFF. The CDR3 nucleotides are TGCGCCAGCAGCCAAGATCGGGGGGACGGTGAGCAGTTCTTC.

The CDR3 spells CASSLGGDYNEQFF. The CDR3 DNA is TGTGCCAGCAGCTTAGGCGGGGATTACAATGAGCAGTTCTTC. V usage is TRBV11-2 and J usage is TRBJ2-1; weak D call: TRBD2 (6 bases). CDR1 is SGHAT and CDR2 is FQNNGV in the germline V gene. Trimming cost V 1 base and J 4 bases, with 8 bases left between them. The length of the CDR3 is 14 residues.

This clone was picked up a small number of times. The chain joins TRBV5-6 to TRBJ2-3, with 10 bases aligning to TRBD1. Losses at the gene ends were 0 bases for V and 7 bases for J; bases not matched to a gene: 8. Germline-derived CDR1 and CDR2 are SGHDT and YYEEEE. The CDR3 runs 16 residues. In nucleotides, the CDR3 is TGTGCCAGCAGCTTGGAGGGACAGGGGCTTTTCCATACGCAGTATTTT. Protein product: CASSLEGQGLFHTQYF.

The CDR3 DNA reads TGTGCCAGGAAGGGGGGAAAGACTAACTATGGCTACACCTTC. It specifies CARKGGKTNYGYTF. The rearrangement links TRBV25-1 to TRBJ1-2; a weak D match, TRBD1 (6 bases). Deletions cut 9 bases from V and 0 bases from J, with 14 bases between. The germline V gene encodes CDR1 MGHDK and CDR2 SYGVNS. The length of the CDR3 is 14 residues.

V usage is TRBV15 and J usage is TRBJ2-2; D is possibly TRBD1 (5 bases). The CDR3 spans 14 residues. Per the germline V gene, CDR1 is LNHNV and CDR2 is YYDKDF (reference sequence). The ends were cut back, 7 bases at V and 2 bases at J, with 11 bases in the middle. DNA of the CDR3: TGTGCCACCAAGGGGAACGCCAACACCGGGGAGCTGTTTTTT. It codes for CATKGNANTGELFF.

The CDR3 loop is CASSRQIGGYEQYF. In DNA form, the CDR3 reads TGTGCCAGCAGTCGACAGATTGGGGGCTACGAGCAGTACTTC. The chain employs TRBV6-5 and TRBJ2-7; D is possibly TRBD1 or TRBD2 (5 bases each). V was shortened by 5 bases and J by 3 bases, with 14 bases between the two germline ends. The CDR3 sequence is 14 residues long. Germline V gene lookup returns CDR1 MNHEY and CDR2 SVGAGI.

The rearrangement joins TRBV4-3 to TRBJ1-2; TRBD1 matches at 9 bases. Germline trimming cut 3 bases from V and 1 base from J; bases unmatched to any gene: 3. Germline CDR1 is LGHNA and CDR2 is YSLEER. The CDR3 runs 15 residues. The CDR3 reads CASSHGQGSNYGYTF. CDR3 bases: TGCGCCAGCAGCCACGGACAGGGGAGTAACTATGGCTACACCTTC.

This clone has more than one count but fewer than ten. The chain has TRBV29-1 and TRBJ1-2, with TRBD1 as a possible D gene (6 bases). The CDR3 is 12 amino acids. CDR1 and CDR2 (germline): SQVTM, ANQGSEA. Between the trimmed V and J ends, which lost 3 bases and 8 bases, there was a span of 13 bases. The chain's CDR3 is CSVEGGSRGYTF. The CDR3 DNA reads as TGCAGCGTTGAGGGGGGCTCAAGGGGCTACACCTTC.

The chain carries TRBV7-9 and TRBJ1-6; D remains ambiguous. Trimming stripped 3 bases from V and 8 bases from J, with 11 bases between. This CDR3 is built from 14 residues. Germline assignment: CDR1 SEHNR and CDR2 FQNEAQ (reference sequence). The CDR3 DNA sequence: TGTGCCAGCAGCTTGCGGGGTGAATATTCACCCCTCCACTTT. It encodes CASSLRGEYSPLHF.

The chain joins TRBV27 to TRBJ1-5; D remains unclear. The V gene's germline CDR1 is MNHEY and CDR2 SMNVEV (reference sequence). V lost 3 bases and J 3 bases, leaving 9 bases between the germline ends. The CDR3 is 14 amino acids. CDR3 in amino acids: CASSFGQLNQPQHF. CDR3 DNA: TGTGCCAGCAGTTTCGGGCAGCTCAATCAGCCCCAGCATTTT.

As for this clone: The same CDR3 is also encoded by other DNA sequences in this sample. This chain joins TRBV5-1 and TRBJ2-7; no clear D. The CDR3 sequence is 13 residues long. Germline V gives CDR1 SGHRS, CDR2 YFSETQ. Trimming took 0 bases from V and 1 from J, leaving 5 bases between them. The CDR3 DNA sequence: TGCGCCAGCAGCTTGGGACAATCCTACGAGCAGTACTTC. This encodes CASSLGQSYEQYF.

A note on this clone: Mismatch with germline at one junction end may stem from a read error. The chain links TRBV29-1 to TRBJ2-6; a weak D match, TRBD2 (7 bases). CDR3 length: 16 amino acids. Per germline, CDR1 SQVTM and CDR2 ANQGSEA. CDR3 sequence reads: CSVEVGGHSGANALTF. The CDR3 DNA sequence: TGCAGCGTTGAGGTCGGGGGGCACTCTGGGGCCAACGCCCTGACTTTC.

V is TRBV27 and J is TRBJ1-6; D is unclear. Per germline, CDR1 MNHEY and CDR2 SMNVEV (reference sequence). The CDR3 is 11 amino acids. The CDR3 DNA reads TGTGGTGTGGGGAGGGATTCACCCCTCCACTTT. Translation gives CGVGRDSPLHF.

This clone has just one count. The chain joins TRBV5-6 to TRBJ1-5; no reliable D call. The V gene lost 4 bases and the J gene lost 2 bases, with 7 bases spanning the gap. The CDR3 length is 13 residues. Germline V lookup: CDR1 SGHDT, CDR2 YYEEEE. The CDR3 bases are TGTGCCAGCAGCCGCTTTCGCAATCAGCCCCAGCATTTT. It encodes CASSRFRNQPQHF.

This chain links TRBV30 with TRBJ2-5; D uncertain. The J call could be wrong; TRBJ2-7 is a better fit for the DNA end. The CDR3 contains 12 residues. Per germline, CDR1 GTSNPN and CDR2 SVGIG (reference sequence). The CDR3 region is CAWSGGTYEQYF. The CDR3 DNA is TGTGCCTGGAGTGGAGGAACCTACGAGCAGTACTTC.

This clone was seen a handful of times. The chain is built from TRBV30 and TRBJ2-7; D is perhaps TRBD1 or TRBD2 (5 bases each). Germline values: CDR1 GTSNPN, CDR2 SVGIG (reference sequence). The CDR3 consists of 13 residues. Deletions cut 2 bases from V and 3 bases from J, with 11 bases between. CDR3 bases: TGTGCCTGGAGTTTGATGGGGGTCTACGAGCAGTACTTC. Protein: CAWSLMGVYEQYF.

The rearrangement links TRBV11-2 to TRBJ2-1, with 7 bases identical to TRBD2. The CDR3 spans 14 residues. Germline CDR1 and CDR2: SGHAT and FQNNGV. Trimming removed 2 bases from V and 8 bases from J; junction bases left unmatched: 6. CDR3 DNA sequence: TGTGCCAGCAGCTTATCGGGGGGATTTGATGAGCAGTTCTTC. This codes for CASSLSGGFDEQFF. The complete variable domain, with remaining parts taken from reference TRBV11-2 and TRBJ2-1, reads EAGVAQSPRYKIIEKRQSVAFWCNPISGHATLYWYQQILGQGPKLLIQFQNNGVVDDSQLPKDRFSAERLKGVDSTLKIQPAKLEDSAVYLCASSLSGGFDEQFFGPGTRLTVL.

The rearrangement uses TRBV27 and TRBJ1-2; the match to TRBD1 covers 9 bases. J was trimmed by 5 bases and V by 3 bases; bases with no gene match: 7. In germline, CDR1 is MNHEY, CDR2 SMNVEV (reference sequence). The CDR3 is made up of 15 amino acids. The CDR3 loop is CASSFSVGTGYGYTF. The DNA for the CDR3 is TGTGCCAGCAGTTTTTCGGTCGGGACAGGGTATGGCTACACCTTC.

The chain recombines TRBV29-1 with TRBJ2-5; 9 bases fit TRBD1. Germline assignment: CDR1 SQVTM and CDR2 ANQGSEA. The CDR3 is made up of 14 amino acids. The trim removed 3 bases at V and 4 bases at J, leaving 6 bases unmatched. CDR3 protein: CSVETGGFGETQYF. The CDR3 DNA reads TGCAGCGTTGAGACAGGGGGTTTTGGAGAGACCCAGTACTTC.

This clone was observed a few times. The rearrangement links TRBV5-4 to TRBJ1-2, with unresolved D. The CDR3 contains 13 residues. The germline V gene encodes CDR1 SGHNT and CDR2 YYREEE (reference sequence). Trimming removed 3 bases from V and 6 bases from J, with 12 bases in between. The CDR3 protein is CASSSLRFDGYTF. The CDR3 bases are TGTGCCAGCAGCTCCCTTCGTTTCGATGGCTACACCTTC.